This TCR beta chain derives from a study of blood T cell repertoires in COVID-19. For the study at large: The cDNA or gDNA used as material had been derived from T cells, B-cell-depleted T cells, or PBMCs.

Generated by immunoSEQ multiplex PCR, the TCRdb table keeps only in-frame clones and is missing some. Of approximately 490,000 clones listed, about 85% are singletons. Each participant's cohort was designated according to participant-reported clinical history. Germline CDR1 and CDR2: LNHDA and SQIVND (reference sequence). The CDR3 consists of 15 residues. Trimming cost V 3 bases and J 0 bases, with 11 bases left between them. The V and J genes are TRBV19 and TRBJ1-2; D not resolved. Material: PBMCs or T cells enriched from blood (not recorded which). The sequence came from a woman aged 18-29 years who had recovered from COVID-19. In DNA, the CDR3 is TGTGCCAGTAGTATGGGGAGTGGAGCTAACTATGGCTACACCTTC. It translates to CASSMGSGANYGYTF.